This T cell receptor beta chain was sequenced during a study of T-cell reconstitution after alpha-beta-depleted transplantation in children. Study-level points and caveats: Reportedly, roughly two months post-transplant, alpha-beta T cells arose from several hundred expanded graft clones.

Unique molecular identifiers tagged the TCRbeta library. TCRdb re-called the PCR reads with MiXCR, one entry per CDR3 protein. The sample lists hundreds of thousands of distinct CDR3 sequences, around 13% occurring once. Trimming stripped 3 bases from V and 4 bases from J, with 24 bases between. Germline V CDR1 and CDR2: ENHRY, SYGVKD. The CDR3 contains 18 residues. This clonotype has more than one count but fewer than ten. Its antigen remains unknown. The chain employs TRBV10-3 and TRBJ2-5, with a tentative D call TRBD2 (6 bases). The material sequenced was PBMCs, mostly from graft donor cells, taken 360 days after TCRalphabeta/CD19-depleted stem cell transplant. The receptor was isolated from a male patient younger than 18 who had a stem cell transplant for acute myeloid leukemia, so the T cells may come from the graft donor. CDR3 region: CAISDPFRGEVVLETQYF. CDR3 nucleotides: TGTGCCATCAGTGACCCGTTTAGAGGGGAGGTGGTCTTAGAGACCCAGTACTTC.